The 15 T cell receptor beta chains below come from one sample, sequenced in a study of T cell responses to AZD1222 COVID-19 vaccine. Sequencing was performed with immunoSEQ multiplex PCR; in TCRdb, only in-frame clones are kept and a portion is missing. The repertoire holds about 99,000 clones, with 90% to 95% as singletons. The starting material was peripheral blood, obtained on day 0 of AZD1222 vaccination. These receptors all come from an adult in good health.

The chain combines TRBV7-3 with TRBJ2-7; maybe TRBD1 (6 bases). CDR3 length: 17 residues. The germline gives CDR1 SGHTA, CDR2 FQGTGA. The ends were cut back, 1 base at V and 0 bases at J, with 16 bases in the middle. The DNA of the CDR3 is TGTGCCAGCAGCTTAAAAGTCAGGGACACCAACTCCTACGAGCAGTACTTC. It yields the protein CASSLKVRDTNSYEQYF.

The chain links TRBV24-1 to TRBJ2-7, with 11 bases that match TRBD1. The length of the CDR3 is 15 residues. CDR1 is KGHDR, CDR2 SFDVKD, per germline. V dropped 3 bases and J dropped 5; count of bases not matched to a gene: 5. This chain's CDR3 is CATSDRTGGLDEQYF. DNA for the CDR3: TGTGCCACCAGTGATCGGACAGGGGGCCTAGACGAGCAGTACTTC.

CDR3 region: CASSEAAGTSIYEQYF. The CDR3, as DNA: TGTGCCAGCAGTGAGGCCGCCGGGACTAGTATTTACGAGCAGTACTTC. The chain employs TRBV6-1 and TRBJ2-7, with TRBD2 matching 8 bases. Per the germline V gene, CDR1 is MNHNS and CDR2 is SASEGT. The CDR3 is 16 amino acids. With V trimmed by 3 bases and J by 4 bases, 11 bases remained unmatched.

This chain joins TRBV7-3 and TRBJ1-1, with 7 bases fitting TRBD1. Trimming removed 2 bases from V and 5 bases from J; junction bases left unmatched: 5. The CDR3 runs to 14 residues. Germline CDR1 reads SGHTA; CDR2 reads FQGTGA. The DNA of the CDR3 is TGTGCCAGCAGCTTAGAAGGGGGCCTTACTGAAGCTTTCTTT. As protein: CASSLEGGLTEAFF.

The CDR3 reads CASSPRGLAGSYEQYF. CDR3 nucleotides: TGTGCCAGCTCACCTCGGGGACTAGCGGGCTCCTACGAGCAGTACTTC. The rearrangement links TRBV18 to TRBJ2-7; 12 bases align to TRBD2. Germline CDR1 is KGHSH and CDR2 is LQKENI. The CDR3 is 16 residues long. The V segment lost 3 bases and the J segment 0 bases; nucleotides outside the gene matches: 3.

In nucleotides, the CDR3 is TGTGCCAGCAGCCCCCCACTACTAGCGGGAGTGTCCGAGCAGTACTTC. Protein sequence: CASSPPLLAGVSEQYF. The chain uses TRBV7-2 and TRBJ2-7; TRBD2 matches at 11 bases. The CDR3 has 16 residues. V lost 5 bases and J lost 6; bases outside the gene matches: 12. Germline-derived CDR1 and CDR2 are SGHTA and FQGNSA.

This chain links TRBV7-2 with TRBJ2-7; the match to TRBD2 covers 12 bases. V gave up 4 bases and J gave up 2 bases; unmatched junction bases: 3. The V gene's germline CDR1 is SGHTA and CDR2 FQGNSA. This CDR3 is built from 15 residues. The CDR3 DNA sequence: TGTGCCAGCAGCTGGCTAGCGGGAGGGGCCTACGAGCAGTACTTC. Amino acids: CASSWLAGGAYEQYF.

DNA of the CDR3: TGCGCCAGCAGCGGGACGAGGGGCCAGCCCCAGCATTTT. Translated: CASSGTRGQPQHF. The gene calls are TRBV4-1 and TRBJ1-5; possibly TRBD1 for D (5 bases). Germline V lookup: CDR1 MGHRA, CDR2 YSYEKL. The CDR3 sequence is 13 residues long. The ends were cut back, 5 bases at V and 7 bases at J, with 12 bases in the middle.

The CDR3 DNA is TGTGCCAGCAGTTACACCGGGACTAGCGGGAGTTCTTACTACGAGCAGTACTTC. It encodes CASSYTGTSGSSYYEQYF. The chain carries TRBV7-6 and TRBJ2-7, with 14 bases aligning to TRBD2. The CDR3 extends over 18 amino acids. Unmatched junction bases numbered 13, after V lost 6 bases and J lost 3 bases. Looked up from germline, CDR1 is SGHVS and CDR2 is FNYEAQ. Based on the CDR3 plus reference TRBV7-6 and TRBJ2-7, the full variable domain is GAGVSQSPRYKVTKRGQDVALRCDPISGHVSLYWYRQALGQGPEFLTYFNYEAQQDKSGLPNDRFSAERPEGSISTLTIQRTEQRDSAMYRCASSYTGTSGSSYYEQYFGPGTRLTVT.

J is TRBJ2-7 and V is TRBV4-3; D is possibly TRBD1 (6 bases). Germline V gene sequence: CDR1 LGHNA, CDR2 YSLEER. The CDR3 is 15 amino acids. Trimming took 1 base from V and 2 from J, leaving 12 bases between them. CDR3 DNA sequence: TGCGCCAGCAGCCAAGCGGCAGGGGACCCCTACGAGCAGTACTTC. This codes for CASSQAAGDPYEQYF.

The gene calls are TRBV6-5 and TRBJ1-5; TRBD1 matches 7 bases. The V gene end was trimmed by 6 bases and the J gene end by 0 bases; junction bases not matched to a gene: 5. The CDR3 sequence is 15 residues long. In germline, CDR1 is MNHEY, CDR2 SVGAGI. CDR3 DNA sequence: TGTGCCAGCAGGAGGGGGACAGATAGCAATCAGCCCCAGCATTTT. This translates into CASRRGTDSNQPQHF.

The chain combines TRBV14 with TRBJ2-3, with 12 bases that match TRBD2. Per the germline V gene, CDR1 is SGHDN and CDR2 is FVKESK. The CDR3 is 15 amino acids. The J segment lost 1 base and the V segment lost 4 bases, leaving 0 bases of the junction unmatched. The CDR3 here is CASSRLAGGTDTQYF. DNA for the CDR3: TGTGCCAGCAGCCGACTAGCGGGAGGCACAGATACGCAGTATTTT.

The gene calls are TRBV28 and TRBJ2-7; 9 bases are a match to TRBD1. This CDR3 has 15 amino acids. V trimming: 5 bases; J trimming: 4 bases; junction bases outside the gene matches: 9. Germline CDR1 and CDR2: MDHEN and SYDVKM. CDR3: CASSPYGTGTYEQYF. In DNA form, the CDR3 reads TGTGCCAGCAGTCCCTACGGGACAGGGACGTACGAGCAGTACTTC. Looking up the rest from reference TRBV28 and TRBJ2-7 gives the full variable domain: DVKVTQSSRYLVKRTGEKVFLECVQDMDHENMFWYRQDPGLGLRLIYFSYDVKMKEKGDIPEGYSVSREKKERFSLILESASTNQTSMYLCASSPYGTGTYEQYFGPGTRLTVT.

The chain carries TRBV7-8 and TRBJ2-7, with TRBD1 matching 7 bases. Per germline, CDR1 SGHVS and CDR2 FQNEAQ. J gave up 4 bases and V 0 bases, and 6 bases lay outside the gene matches. The CDR3 length is 15 residues. Here the CDR3 DNA reads TGTGCCAGCAGCTTAGCGGGACAGAGACCGTACGAGCAGTACTTC. This codes for CASSLAGQRPYEQYF. The variable domain in full, with the rest retrieved from reference TRBV7-8 and TRBJ2-7, is GAGVSQSPRYKVAKRGQDVALRCDPISGHVSLFWYQQALGQGPEFLTYFQNEAQLDKSGLPSDRFFAERPEGSVSTLKIQRTQQEDSAVYLCASSLAGQRPYEQYFGPGTRLTVT.

The table lists this clone with a few counts. V usage is TRBV29-1 and J usage is TRBJ2-7, with D perhaps matching TRBD2 (5 bases). Trimming shortened V by 5 bases and J by 2 bases, and 13 bases separated the two germline ends. The CDR3 runs 13 residues. The germline gives CDR1 SQVTM, CDR2 ANQGSEA. The CDR3 reads CSVSGSGTYEQYF. The CDR3 nucleotides read TGCAGCGTTTCTGGAAGCGGAACCTACGAGCAGTACTTC.